The 8 T cell receptor beta chains reported below all come from one sample, sequenced in a study of cytomegalovirus exposure and HLA in healthy donors. The PCR made use of 60 Vbeta and 13 Jbeta primers. The assay was immunoSEQ multiplex PCR, and TCRdb's table has in-frame clones only and misses some. The repertoire includes approximately 190,000 clones, roughly nine tenths of them detected once, and more than 1% sits in the top ten. The sequenced sample was PBMCs. Receptors originate from a boy between 2 and 15 years old in good health and CMV-seronegative.

The sample holds a few counts of this clone. The chain combines TRBV4-1 with TRBJ2-1; 9 nucleotides align to TRBD2. The J segment lost 2 bases and the V segment lost 0 bases, leaving 5 bases of the junction unmatched. The CDR3 has 17 amino acids. CDR1 is MGHRA and CDR2 is YSYEKL in the germline V gene. CDR3 in amino acids: CASSQDPTSGPYNEQFF. The CDR3 bases are TGCGCCAGCAGCCAAGACCCTACTAGCGGGCCCTACAATGAGCAGTTCTTC.

The rearrangement links TRBV30 to TRBJ1-5; D may be TRBD1 (6 bases). The CDR3 runs to 12 residues. Trimming removed 5 bases from V and 4 bases from J, with 9 bases in between. CDR1 is GTSNPN and CDR2 is SVGIG in the germline V gene (reference sequence). CDR3 loop: CAWEGGNQPQHF. The CDR3 DNA is TGTGCCTGGGAAGGGGGAAATCAGCCCCAGCATTTT.

The J gene is TRBJ2-5, the V gene TRBV14, with a possible D match to TRBD1 (6 bases). The CDR3 extends over 15 amino acids. Looked up from germline, CDR1 is SGHDN and CDR2 is FVKESK. V dropped 1 base and J dropped 4 bases, with 13 bases sitting between them. The CDR3 DNA is TGTGCCAGCAGCCAAGTAAACAGGGTACGAGAGACCCAGTACTTC. Its translation is CASSQVNRVRETQYF.

The rearrangement joins TRBV29-1 to TRBJ2-1, with 7 nucleotides matching TRBD1. This CDR3 contains 13 residues. The V gene's germline CDR1 is SQVTM and CDR2 ANQGSEA. Unmatched junction bases numbered 8, after V lost 7 bases and J lost 5 bases. The CDR3 sequence is CSAEDRFDNEQFF. Here the CDR3 DNA reads TGCAGCGCGGAGGACAGGTTCGACAATGAGCAGTTCTTC.

V usage is TRBV28 and J usage is TRBJ1-1; D perhaps matches TRBD1 (5 bases). The CDR3 has 16 residues. Trimming took off 6 bases at V and 4 bases at J, with 21 bases between the two ends. Per germline, CDR1 MDHEN and CDR2 SYDVKM. CDR3 protein: CASRPAWGGSSTEAFF. CDR3 coding DNA: TGTGCCAGCAGGCCCGCGTGGGGGGGTAGTAGCACTGAAGCTTTCTTT.

This chain connects TRBV5-1 to TRBJ2-7; weak D call: TRBD1 (6 bases). Trimming took 4 bases from V and 1 from J, leaving 12 bases between them. The CDR3 runs to 14 residues. Germline CDR1 reads SGHRS; CDR2 reads YFSETQ. For the CDR3, the DNA is TGCGCCAGCAGCGCACAGGGTACTTCCTACGAGCAGTACTTC. As protein: CASSAQGTSYEQYF.

This chain joins TRBV29-1 and TRBJ2-6, with TRBD1 matching 9 bases. With V trimmed by 4 bases and J by 0 bases, 7 bases remained unmatched. Germline CDR1 and CDR2: SQVTM and ANQGSEA. The CDR3 has 17 amino acids. CDR3 in DNA: TGCAGCGTTGGACGGACAGGGGACGCCTCTGGGGCCAACGTCCTGACTTTC. This encodes CSVGRTGDASGANVLTF.

The chain carries TRBV18 and TRBJ2-1, with D perhaps TRBD2 (5 bases). The CDR3 length is 14 residues. Germline CDR1 reads KGHSH; CDR2 reads LQKENI. V lost 2 bases and J 3 bases, leaving 8 bases between the germline ends. The CDR3 is CASSPSAGYNEQFF. CDR3 DNA sequence: TGTGCCAGCTCACCAAGTGCGGGCTACAATGAGCAGTTCTTC.